A single sample is the source of the 26 T cell receptor beta chains below, sequenced in a study of cytomegalovirus exposure and HLA in healthy donors. The table came from immunoSEQ multiplex PCR; TCRdb's copy has only in-frame clones and leaves some out. Of about 120,000 clones listed, around 87% are singletons. The sequenced sample was PBMCs. These receptors originate from a woman in her twenties or thirties in good health and CMV-seropositive.

V and J are TRBV6-1 and TRBJ2-6, with TRBD1 as a possible D gene (6 bases). From germline, CDR1 is MNHNS and CDR2 SASEGT. The V and J ends lost 3 bases and 1 base respectively, with 7 bases between them. This CDR3 has 15 amino acids. CDR3 nucleotides: TGTGCCAGCAGTGAGGGACAATCTGGGGCCAACGTCCTGACTTTC. Its translation is CASSEGQSGANVLTF.

CDR3: CASSQRVLGEQYF. DNA of the CDR3: TGCGCCAGCAGCCAACGGGTTCTAGGCGAGCAGTACTTC. The chain couples TRBV4-1 to TRBJ2-7; D gene ambiguous. V was clipped by 2 bases and J by 6 bases, with 11 bases between them. Germline V gives CDR1 MGHRA, CDR2 YSYEKL. CDR3 length equals 13 residues.

The chain employs TRBV5-1 and TRBJ2-3; 10 bases fit TRBD2. This CDR3 region has 14 residues. The junction had 5 bases not matched to a gene; V was cut back by 7 bases and J by 3 bases. The germline V gene has CDR1 SGHRS and CDR2 YFSETQ. The CDR3 DNA follows: TGCGCCAGCCAAGCGGGGGGGCCGACAGATACGCAGTATTTT. This encodes CASQAGGPTDTQYF.

This chain joins TRBV19 and TRBJ1-1; D unresolved. The germline gives CDR1 LNHDA, CDR2 SQIVND (reference sequence). Trimming left V 4 bases short and J 5 bases short, with 11 bases between. The CDR3 totals 13 residues. The DNA of the CDR3 is TGTGCCAGTAGTAGCGGGGTAGGGACTGAAGCTTTCTTT. Its translation is CASSSGVGTEAFF.

The V gene is TRBV27, the J gene TRBJ1-6, with D perhaps matching TRBD1 (6 bases). The germline V gene has CDR1 MNHEY and CDR2 SMNVEV (reference sequence). This CDR3 is 13 amino acids long. Trimming stripped 5 bases from V and 6 bases from J, with 8 bases between. CDR3 DNA sequence: TGTGCCAGCAGTACAGGGTTTAATTCACCCCTCCACTTT. Translated: CASSTGFNSPLHF.

The rearrangement uses TRBV2 and TRBJ1-1; D is possibly TRBD1 (6 bases). Trimming removed 5 bases from V and 0 bases from J, with 10 bases in between. Germline V lookup: CDR1 SNHLY, CDR2 FYNNEI. The CDR3 consists of 14 residues. This CDR3 reads CASSRDIMNTEAFF. CDR3 coding DNA: TGTGCCAGCAGTAGGGACATCATGAACACTGAAGCTTTCTTT.

This chain joins TRBV29-1 and TRBJ1-2, with 7 nucleotides matching TRBD1. The CDR3 has 13 amino acids. The germline CDR1 and CDR2 sequences are SQVTM and ANQGSEA. Germline trimming cut 7 bases from V and 4 bases from J; bases unmatched to any gene: 9. CDR3 in DNA: TGCAGCGCCTCGGGACAGAGGGTCTATGGCTACACCTTC. Translating it yields CSASGQRVYGYTF. The full variable domain, completed using reference TRBV29-1 and TRBJ1-2, is SAVISQKPSRDICQRGTSLTIQCQVDSQVTMMFWYRQQPGQSLTLIATANQGSEATYESGFVIDKFPISRPNLTFSTLTVSNMSPEDSSIYLCSASGQRVYGYTFGSGTRLTVV.

On this clone: Germline and junction disagree at one end, which may indicate a read error. The gene calls are TRBV5-1 and TRBJ2-1; 10 bases line up with TRBD2. This CDR3 spans 15 amino acids. Per germline, CDR1 SGHRS and CDR2 YFSETQ. Here the CDR3 reads CASRLALAGVDEQFF. The CDR3 DNA reads TGCGCCAGCAGATTGGCCCTAGCGGGAGTAGATGAGCAGTTCTTC.

This chain joins TRBV6-5 and TRBJ2-7; 11 bases map to TRBD2. The ends lost 2 bases at V and 1 base at J; junction bases unmatched: 4. The length of the CDR3 is 16 residues. CDR1 MNHEY and CDR2 SVGAGI come from the germline V gene. The CDR3 sequence: CASSYGVAGGSYEQYF. DNA for the CDR3: TGTGCCAGCAGTTACGGGGTAGCGGGAGGGTCCTACGAGCAGTACTTC.

The chain couples TRBV12-5 to TRBJ2-7; TRBD1 matches at 8 bases. The CDR3 has 16 amino acids. V lost 2 bases to trimming and J lost 2 bases; unmatched junction nucleotides: 8. Germline V gives CDR1 LGHNT, CDR2 FRNRAP. The CDR3 DNA reads TGTGCTAGTGGTTTGAGGTCAGGGGGCGAGGCCTACGAGCAGTACTTC. Encoded protein: CASGLRSGGEAYEQYF.

This clone has a single count. J is TRBJ1-1 and V is TRBV10-3; a possible D gene is TRBD1 (5 bases). The CDR3 is made up of 15 amino acids. The germline V gene has CDR1 ENHRY and CDR2 SYGVKD. The V end lost 6 bases, the J end lost 0 bases, and 14 bases lay between the germline ends. The DNA of the CDR3 is TGTGCCATCAGAGCTCTGGAGGGGATGAACACTGAAGCTTTCTTT. Translation gives CAIRALEGMNTEAFF.

The J gene is TRBJ1-2, the V gene TRBV5-1, with 12 bases that match TRBD1. CDR3 length: 16 residues. V was pared by 4 bases and J by 1 base, with 5 bases of the junction left unmatched. Germline CDR1 is SGHRS and CDR2 is YFSETQ. The CDR3: CASSPGQGALNYGYTF. CDR3 DNA: TGCGCCAGCAGCCCGGGACAGGGGGCCCTTAACTATGGCTACACCTTC.

The chain is built from TRBV5-4 and TRBJ2-1; 11 nucleotides line up with TRBD2. CDR1 and CDR2 (germline): SGHNT, YYREEE (reference sequence). V shed 4 bases and J 4 bases; nucleotides not matched to a gene: 4. The length of the CDR3 is 15 residues. CDR3 residues: CASSVGTSGYNEQFF. The DNA for the CDR3 is TGTGCCAGCAGCGTCGGGACTAGCGGTTACAATGAGCAGTTCTTC.

The rearrangement uses TRBV4-3 and TRBJ1-1; D possibly corresponds to TRBD1 (5 bases). Per germline, CDR1 LGHNA and CDR2 YSLEER. V was clipped by 3 bases and J by 4 bases, with 12 bases between them. There are 14 residues in the CDR3. The CDR3 nucleotides read TGCGCCAGCAGCCAGCCGGGAGGGGCCACTGAAGCTTTCTTT. Its protein is CASSQPGGATEAFF.

The chain has TRBV27 and TRBJ1-1, with 7 positions matching TRBD1. Unmatched junction bases numbered 3, after V lost 7 bases and J lost 1 base. The CDR3 sequence is 13 residues long. Germline lookup yields CDR1 MNHEY and CDR2 SMNVEV (reference sequence). The CDR3 is CASINRGNTEAFF. In DNA form, the CDR3 reads TGTGCCAGCATCAACAGGGGGAACACTGAAGCTTTCTTT.

This clone showed up just a few times. The chain joins TRBV5-4 to TRBJ2-5; tentative D call: TRBD2 (5 bases). Germline CDR1 reads SGHNT; CDR2 reads YYREEE (reference sequence). V was trimmed by 0 bases and J by 5 bases, leaving 8 bases between them. The CDR3 is 13 amino acids. CDR3 coding DNA: TGTGCCAGCAGCTTGGTACCGGGGGAGACCCAGTACTTC. It yields the protein CASSLVPGETQYF.

The rearrangement links TRBV6-6 to TRBJ2-1; D gene uncertain. Trimming cost V 0 bases and J 5 bases, with 5 bases left between them. Germline values: CDR1 MNHNY, CDR2 SVGAGI (reference sequence). The CDR3 runs to 13 residues. Here the CDR3 DNA reads TGTGCCAGCAGTTACTCGGCGGACAATGAGCAGTTCTTC. Translated: CASSYSADNEQFF.

The chain links TRBV5-1 to TRBJ2-3, with D uncertain. Germline loops: CDR1 SGHRS, CDR2 YFSETQ. The germline V and J ends were trimmed by 3 bases and 0 bases, with 14 bases remaining between them. The CDR3 is made up of 16 amino acids. CDR3 protein: CASSSSHTASTDTQYF. The CDR3 region has the DNA TGCGCCAGCAGCTCATCCCACACAGCCAGCACAGATACGCAGTATTTT.

The sample holds one count of this clone. The chain carries TRBV5-1 and TRBJ2-1, with 10 bases lining up with TRBD2. The CDR3 is made up of 15 amino acids. V trimming: 4 bases; J trimming: 4 bases; junction bases outside the gene matches: 5. The V gene's germline CDR1 is SGHRS and CDR2 YFSETQ. The DNA for the CDR3 is TGCGCCAGCAGCCTAGGACTAGCGGCTTACAATGAGCAGTTCTTC. Protein product: CASSLGLAAYNEQFF.

V is TRBV27 and J is TRBJ1-5, with TRBD1 matching 7 bases. This CDR3 spans 15 amino acids. Germline CDR1 MNHEY, CDR2 SMNVEV (reference sequence). Losses at the gene ends were 5 bases for V and 2 bases for J; bases not matched to a gene: 6. In nucleotides, the CDR3 is TGTGCCAGCAGTCTCGACAGGGCGGGCAATCAGCCCCAGCATTTT. This sequence encodes CASSLDRAGNQPQHF.

The chain recombines TRBV4-2 with TRBJ1-3; tentative D call: TRBD1 (5 bases). The germline V and J ends were trimmed by 3 bases and 2 bases, with 20 bases remaining between them. Germline V gives CDR1 LGHNA, CDR2 YNFKEQ. The CDR3 is 18 amino acids. The CDR3 sequence: CASSQVRGRFGTGNTIYF. CDR3 nucleotide sequence: TGTGCCAGCAGCCAGGTGCGGGGGAGGTTTGGCACTGGAAACACCATATATTTT.

This chain connects TRBV29-1 to TRBJ2-5; D might be TRBD1 (6 bases). In germline, CDR1 is SQVTM, CDR2 ANQGSEA. CDR3 length: 14 amino acids. The V end was cut by 2 bases, the J end by 1 base, with 11 bases between. The CDR3 region is CSVESRDTQETQYF. CDR3 nucleotides: TGCAGCGTTGAATCTAGGGACACCCAAGAGACCCAGTACTTC.

V is TRBV9 and J is TRBJ2-1; the match to TRBD1 covers 7 bases. The CDR3 length is 15 residues. The V gene's germline CDR1 is SGDLS and CDR2 YYNGEE. The V and J ends lost 4 bases and 6 bases, in that order; junction bases with no gene match: 10. CDR3 DNA: TGTGCCAGCAGCCCTCGGACAGGTGAAGGCAATGAGCAGTTCTTC. Translating gives CASSPRTGEGNEQFF.

The genes are TRBV10-3 and TRBJ2-1, with 9 bases identical to TRBD1. Per germline, CDR1 ENHRY and CDR2 SYGVKD. CDR3 length equals 16 residues. The trim removed 3 bases at V and 5 bases at J, leaving 8 bases unmatched. CDR3 in amino acids: CAISDLGTGLNNEQFF. CDR3 coding DNA: TGTGCCATCAGTGACCTAGGGACAGGGCTTAACAATGAGCAGTTCTTC.

The chain couples TRBV2 to TRBJ1-1, with 8 nucleotides matching TRBD1. The J segment lost 3 bases and the V segment lost 5 bases, leaving 8 bases of the junction unmatched. The CDR3 is 15 amino acids. Germline-derived CDR1 and CDR2 are SNHLY and FYNNEI. CDR3 loop: CASSPRTGLYTEAFF. The DNA for the CDR3 is TGTGCCAGCAGTCCTCGGACAGGGTTGTACACTGAAGCTTTCTTT.

This chain connects TRBV10-3 to TRBJ2-1; TRBD2 matches 9 bases. V shed 4 bases and J 6 bases; nucleotides not matched to a gene: 10. The V gene's germline CDR1 is ENHRY and CDR2 SYGVKD. CDR3 length: 16 residues. CDR3 loop: CAISGVAGDLVNEQFF. In DNA, the CDR3 is TGTGCCATCAGTGGGGTAGCGGGAGATTTAGTCAATGAGCAGTTCTTC.